These 23 T cell receptor beta chains were sequenced from one sample in a study of T cell responses to AZD1222 COVID-19 vaccine. TCRdb's table, derived via immunoSEQ multiplex PCR, lists solely in-frame clones and lacks some. The sample has about 160,000 clones, 80% to 95% seen once. Here the sequenced sample was peripheral blood, taken on day 0 of AZD1222 vaccination. All receptors come from an adult in good health.

As for this clone: At one end the junction does not follow the germline gene, possibly because of a read error. The V gene is TRBV7-7, the J gene TRBJ1-2, with D hard to call. The CDR3 spans 14 residues. Germline loops: CDR1 SSHAT, CDR2 FNYEAQ (reference sequence). The CDR3 here is CASSLAIPNYGYTF. CDR3 nucleotide sequence: TGTGCTAGCAGCTTAGCAATCCCTAACTATGGCTACACCTTC.

V gene TRBV5-1 combines with J gene TRBJ1-4; 7 bases fit TRBD1. The CDR3 is 16 residues long. V lost 4 bases to trimming and J lost 3 bases; unmatched junction nucleotides: 9. The germline gives CDR1 SGHRS, CDR2 YFSETQ. The CDR3 reads CASSRAGDSPNEKLFF. CDR3 sequence (DNA): TGCGCCAGCAGCCGTGCCGGGGACAGTCCTAATGAAAAACTGTTTTTT.

This sequence joins TRBV7-2 and TRBJ1-2; tentatively, D is TRBD1 (5 bases). The V end was cut by 1 base, the J end by 1 base, with 7 bases between. Germline V lookup: CDR1 SGHTA, CDR2 FQGNSA. The length of the CDR3 is 14 residues. The chain's CDR3 is CASSLERGNYGYTF. DNA of the CDR3: TGTGCCAGCAGCTTAGAAAGGGGTAACTATGGCTACACCTTC.

The chain joins TRBV30 to TRBJ2-5; D possibly corresponds to TRBD1 (5 bases). From germline, CDR1 is GTSNPN and CDR2 SVGIG (reference sequence). The CDR3 is 14 residues long. V was shortened by 4 bases and J by 7 bases, with 19 bases between the two germline ends. The CDR3 DNA reads TGTGCCTGGAAGAGTACAGGCATAACGGGGACCCAGTACTTC. It specifies CAWKSTGITGTQYF.

The chain combines TRBV5-6 with TRBJ2-7, with 12 bases identical to TRBD2. The CDR3 extends over 15 amino acids. Germline lookup yields CDR1 SGHDT and CDR2 YYEEEE. With V trimmed by 5 bases and J by 5 bases, 8 bases remained unmatched. This CDR3 is CASRKSTSGSHEQYF. The CDR3 nucleotides are TGTGCCAGCAGGAAGTCGACTAGCGGGAGCCACGAGCAGTACTTC.

The chain carries TRBV7-8 and TRBJ2-7; possible D gene TRBD2, 5 bases. This CDR3 contains 15 residues. V was cut by 1 base and J by 6 bases, with 16 bases left in between. From germline, CDR1 is SGHVS and CDR2 FQNEAQ. The CDR3 DNA is TGTGCCAGCAGCTTAGGGGCACTAGTCCCTGCCGAGCAGTACTTC. Translated, it gives CASSLGALVPAEQYF.

The chain combines TRBV20-1 with TRBJ2-1; 12 bases line up with TRBD2. The length of the CDR3 is 16 residues. Per the germline V gene, CDR1 is DFQATT and CDR2 is SNEGSKA (reference sequence). The V and J ends lost 3 bases and 4 bases, in that order; junction bases with no gene match: 7. The CDR3 DNA sequence: TGCAGTGCTAGTGGACTAGCGGGAAGCAGGTACAATGAGCAGTTCTTC. This sequence encodes CSASGLAGSRYNEQFF.

V and J are TRBV2 and TRBJ2-2, with a tentative D call TRBD1 (6 bases). Trimming pared 1 base from V and 0 bases from J, leaving 9 bases between. CDR3 size: 16 residues. Germline-derived CDR1 and CDR2 are SNHLY and FYNNEI. CDR3 bases: TGTGCCAGCAGTGAAGTCAACAGGGCGAACACCGGGGAGCTGTTTTTT. Translating it yields CASSEVNRANTGELFF.

The count of this clone is one. The genes are TRBV29-1 and TRBJ2-3; the match to TRBD2 covers 12 bases. The CDR3 covers 14 residues. V trimming: 2 bases; J trimming: 10 bases; junction bases outside the gene matches: 7. Germline V gene data show CDR1 as SQVTM and CDR2 as ANQGSEA. In nucleotides, the CDR3 is TGCAGCGTTGAACTAGCGGGAGGGCCATCTGCGCAGTATTTT. It is translated as CSVELAGGPSAQYF.

The rearrangement uses TRBV7-8 and TRBJ2-7; D remains ambiguous. V lost 1 base and J 6 bases, leaving 4 bases between the germline ends. Germline V gene sequence: CDR1 SGHVS, CDR2 FQNEAQ. CDR3 length: 11 amino acids. The CDR3 DNA sequence: TGTGCCAGCAGCTTAGTGGGCGAGCAGTACTTC. It is translated as CASSLVGEQYF.

V is TRBV5-8 and J is TRBJ1-3; TRBD1 aligns across 7 bases. In germline, CDR1 is SGHTS, CDR2 YDEGEE. The CDR3 length is 16 residues. V gave up 2 bases and J gave up 4 bases; unmatched junction bases: 9. The chain's CDR3 is CASSLWKGATGNTIYF. The CDR3, as DNA: TGTGCCAGCAGCTTATGGAAGGGGGCGACGGGAAACACCATATATTTT.

The V and J genes are TRBV18 and TRBJ1-1; 7 bases line up with TRBD1. This CDR3 is built from 15 residues. CDR1 and CDR2 (germline): KGHSH, LQKENI. With V trimmed by 6 bases and J by 3 bases, 10 bases remained unmatched. The CDR3: CASSPLGGGYTEAFF. For the CDR3, the DNA is TGTGCCAGCTCTCCGTTAGGGGGCGGGTACACTGAAGCTTTCTTT.

V and J are TRBV27 and TRBJ2-7, with 11 bases fitting TRBD2. Germline assignment: CDR1 MNHEY and CDR2 SMNVEV (reference sequence). The CDR3 is 14 residues long. The junction had 5 bases not matched to a gene; V was cut back by 5 bases and J by 5 bases. The CDR3, as DNA: TGTGCCAGCAGTCTAGCGGGAGGAAATCACGAGCAGTACTTC. Its protein is CASSLAGGNHEQYF.

CDR3 sequence (DNA): TGCGCCAGCAGCCACCCCATGGGGACAATTAATTCACCCCTCCACTTT. Translated, it gives CASSHPMGTINSPLHF. The chain couples TRBV4-1 to TRBJ1-6; maybe TRBD1 (6 bases). V lost 3 bases, J lost 6 bases, and 15 bases lay in between. The germline V gene has CDR1 MGHRA and CDR2 YSYEKL. The CDR3 sequence is 16 residues long.

The chain is built from TRBV12-5 and TRBJ2-3; 13 bases map to TRBD2. The CDR3 sequence is 16 residues long. Losses at the gene ends were 5 bases for V and 4 bases for J; bases not matched to a gene: 6. Germline V gives CDR1 LGHNT, CDR2 FRNRAP. The CDR3 sequence is CASGPRLAGGPDTQYF. The CDR3 DNA reads as TGTGCTAGTGGTCCCAGACTAGCGGGAGGACCAGATACGCAGTATTTT.

The genes are TRBV6-6 and TRBJ2-2; D may be TRBD2 (6 bases). This CDR3 has 15 residues. Germline lookup yields CDR1 MNHNY and CDR2 SVGAGI (reference sequence). The V end was cut by 2 bases, the J end by 4 bases, with 11 bases between. DNA of the CDR3: TGTGCCAGCAGTTACGGGCAGGGAGGCACCGGGGAGCTGTTTTTT. This translates into CASSYGQGGTGELFF.

This rearrangement joins TRBV9 to TRBJ2-7, with a tentative D call TRBD2 (6 bases). This CDR3 spans 14 amino acids. The germline gives CDR1 SGDLS, CDR2 YYNGEE. V was trimmed by 1 base and J by 2 bases, leaving 10 bases between them. The CDR3 sequence: CASSVTWEAYEQYF. The CDR3 nucleotides read TGTGCCAGCAGCGTAACGTGGGAGGCCTACGAGCAGTACTTC.

The chain carries TRBV7-8 and TRBJ2-6; 8 nucleotides align to TRBD2. The CDR3 spans 18 residues. V was clipped by 5 bases and J by 0 bases; unmatched bases: 9. Per the germline V gene, CDR1 is SGHVS and CDR2 is FQNEAQ. The CDR3 sequence: CASSATRLAPSGANVLTF. The CDR3 DNA is TGTGCCAGCAGCGCAACCAGACTAGCGCCCTCTGGGGCCAACGTCCTGACTTTC.

The chain recombines TRBV4-1 with TRBJ1-5; no reliable D call. This CDR3 contains 15 residues. The V gene lost 0 bases and the J gene lost 4 bases, with 10 bases spanning the gap. CDR1 and CDR2 (germline): MGHRA, YSYEKL. In DNA, the CDR3 is TGCGCCAGCAGCCAAGATCCAGTGGAGAATCAGCCCCAGCATTTT. Its translation: CASSQDPVENQPQHF.

This rearrangement joins TRBV2 to TRBJ2-2; D is unclear. V gave up 5 bases and J gave up 2 bases, with 6 bases separating them. CDR3 size: 13 residues. Looked up from germline, CDR1 is SNHLY and CDR2 is FYNNEI. The CDR3: CASSYTNTGELFF. CDR3 sequence (DNA): TGTGCCAGCAGTTACACCAACACCGGGGAGCTGTTTTTT. The whole variable domain, remainder taken from reference TRBV2 and TRBJ2-2, is EPEVTQTPSHQVTQMGQEVILRCVPISNHLYFYWYRQILGQKVEFLVSFYNNEISEKSEIFDDQFSVERPDGSNFTLKIRSTKLEDSAMYFCASSYTNTGELFFGEGSRLTVL.

The V and J genes are TRBV7-9 and TRBJ1-5, with D unresolved. The CDR3 has 12 amino acids. The V gene's germline CDR1 is SEHNR and CDR2 FQNEAQ (reference sequence). The germline V and J ends were trimmed by 1 base and 6 bases, with 4 bases remaining between them. CDR3 residues: CASSLGSQPQHF. In DNA form, the CDR3 reads TGTGCCAGCAGCTTAGGTAGTCAGCCCCAGCATTTT.

This clone appeared once. The chain combines TRBV6-2 or TRBV6-3 with TRBJ2-1, with TRBD2 matching 9 bases. CDR1 MNHEY and CDR2 SVGEGT come from the germline V gene. The CDR3 loop spans 20 amino acids. The V and J ends lost 4 bases and 9 bases, in that order; junction bases with no gene match: 25. The CDR3 DNA reads as TGTGCCAGCAGTTTCAAGTTCGGTTGGGCTAGCGGGGAAGGAGTCGGTGAGCAGTTCTTC. It specifies CASSFKFGWASGEGVGEQFF.

The chain carries TRBV19 and TRBJ1-5; D remains ambiguous. Germline lookup yields CDR1 LNHDA and CDR2 SQIVND (reference sequence). V lost 7 bases, J lost 3 bases, and 13 bases lay in between. CDR3 length: 14 residues. CDR3 sequence (DNA): TGTGCCAGTACCCGGGCAGGCGCCAATCAGCCCCAGCATTTT. Translating gives CASTRAGANQPQHF. The full variable domain, completed using reference TRBV19 and TRBJ1-5, is DGGITQSPKYLFRKEGQNVTLSCEQNLNHDAMYWYRQDPGQGLRLIYYSQIVNDFQKGDIAEGYSVSREKKESFPLTVTSAQKNPTAFYLCASTRAGANQPQHFGDGTRLSIL.